The TCR beta chain described here comes from a study of shared clonotypes between healthy human individuals. Study-wide findings and caveats: In a handful of donors, around 5.5% of naive CD4 clonotypes appeared in common.

About this clone: The antigen is undetermined.

Sequencing was performed with immunoSEQ multiplex PCR; in TCRdb, only in-frame clones are kept and a portion is missing. This sample has over a million clones; roughly 96% occur once, and the top ten carry approximately 1%. The receptor comes from a man aged 25-45 years in good health. The sample consisted of naive CD4+ T cells sorted from blood. As for subset: CD45RA+ positively selected.

CDR3 in DNA: TGCGCCAGCAGCTTGGTCCGTCCGGGGTTGTTAGTCGGGGAGCTGTTTTTT. The encoded protein is CASSLVRPGLLVGELFF. The chain has TRBV5-1 and TRBJ2-2; tentative D call: TRBD2 (5 bases). The ends were cut back, 0 bases at V and 7 bases at J, with 19 bases in the middle. This CDR3 spans 17 amino acids. Per germline, CDR1 SGHRS and CDR2 YFSETQ.